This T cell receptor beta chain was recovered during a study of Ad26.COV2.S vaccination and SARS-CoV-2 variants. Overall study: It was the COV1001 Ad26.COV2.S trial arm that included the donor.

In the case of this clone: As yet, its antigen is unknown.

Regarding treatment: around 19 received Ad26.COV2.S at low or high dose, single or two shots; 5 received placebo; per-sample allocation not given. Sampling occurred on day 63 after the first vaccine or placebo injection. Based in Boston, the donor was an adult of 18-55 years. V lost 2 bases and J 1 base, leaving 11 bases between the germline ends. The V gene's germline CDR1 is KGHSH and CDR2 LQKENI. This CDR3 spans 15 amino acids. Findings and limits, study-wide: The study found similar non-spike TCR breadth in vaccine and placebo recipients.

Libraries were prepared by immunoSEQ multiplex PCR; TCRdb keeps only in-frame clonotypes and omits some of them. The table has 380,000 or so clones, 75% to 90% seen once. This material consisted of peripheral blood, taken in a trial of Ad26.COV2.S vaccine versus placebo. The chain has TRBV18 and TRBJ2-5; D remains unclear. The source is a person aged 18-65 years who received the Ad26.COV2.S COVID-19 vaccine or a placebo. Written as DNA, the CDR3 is TGTGCCAGCTCACCAAGGACGGCTCTCCAAGAGACCCAGTACTTC. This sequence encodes CASSPRTALQETQYF.